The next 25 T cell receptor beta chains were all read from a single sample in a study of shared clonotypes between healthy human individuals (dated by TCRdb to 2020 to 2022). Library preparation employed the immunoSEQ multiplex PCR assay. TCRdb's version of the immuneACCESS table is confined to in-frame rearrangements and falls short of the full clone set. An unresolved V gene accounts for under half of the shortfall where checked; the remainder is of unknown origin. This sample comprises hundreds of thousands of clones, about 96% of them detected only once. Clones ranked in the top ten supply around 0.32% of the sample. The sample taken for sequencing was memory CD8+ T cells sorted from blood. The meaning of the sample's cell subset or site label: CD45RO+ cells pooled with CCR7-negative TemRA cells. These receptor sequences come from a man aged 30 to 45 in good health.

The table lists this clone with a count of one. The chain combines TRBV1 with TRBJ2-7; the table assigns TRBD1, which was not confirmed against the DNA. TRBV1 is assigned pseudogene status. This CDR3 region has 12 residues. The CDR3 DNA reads TGCACCAGCGGACCTCAGGGTTACGAGCAGTACTTC. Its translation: CTSGPQGYEQYF.

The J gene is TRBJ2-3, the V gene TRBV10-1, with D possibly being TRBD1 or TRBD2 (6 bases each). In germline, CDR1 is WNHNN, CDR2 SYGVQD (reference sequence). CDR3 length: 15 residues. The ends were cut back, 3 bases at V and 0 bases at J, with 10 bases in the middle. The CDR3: CASSDPGASTDTQYF. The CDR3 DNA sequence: TGCGCCAGCAGTGACCCGGGGGCTAGCACAGATACGCAGTATTTT.

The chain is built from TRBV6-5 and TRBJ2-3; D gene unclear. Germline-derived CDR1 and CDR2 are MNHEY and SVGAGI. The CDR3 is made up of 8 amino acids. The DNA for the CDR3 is TGTTTCAAAGATACGCAGTATTTT. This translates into CFKDTQYF.

In nucleotides, the CDR3 is TGTGCCAGCAGCGGTACAGGGGCCGGCTACACCTTC. Protein sequence: CASSGTGAGYTF. The V gene is TRBV5-4, the J gene TRBJ1-2, with TRBD1 identical over 7 bases. CDR3 length equals 12 residues. CDR1 is SGHNT and CDR2 is YYREEE in the germline V gene (reference sequence). Trimming removed 4 bases from V and 8 bases from J; junction bases left unmatched: 5.

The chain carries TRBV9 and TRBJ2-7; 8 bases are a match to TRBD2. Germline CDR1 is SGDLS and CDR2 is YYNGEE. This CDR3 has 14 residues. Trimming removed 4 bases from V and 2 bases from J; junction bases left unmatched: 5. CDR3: CASSPSGRTYEQYF. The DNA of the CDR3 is TGTGCCAGCAGCCCGAGCGGGAGAACCTACGAGCAGTACTTC.

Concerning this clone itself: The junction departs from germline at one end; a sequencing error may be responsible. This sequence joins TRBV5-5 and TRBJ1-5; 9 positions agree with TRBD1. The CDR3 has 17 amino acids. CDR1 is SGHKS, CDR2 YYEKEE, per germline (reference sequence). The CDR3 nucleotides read TGTGCCAGCAGTTTGGGACCCGGGACAGGGCACATCCAGCCCCAGCATTTT. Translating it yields CASSLGPGTGHIQPQHF.

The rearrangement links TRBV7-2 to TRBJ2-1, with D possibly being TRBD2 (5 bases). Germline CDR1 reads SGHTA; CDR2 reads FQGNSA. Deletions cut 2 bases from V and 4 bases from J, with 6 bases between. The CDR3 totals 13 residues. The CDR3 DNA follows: TGTGCCAGCAGCTTACGAGGGTACAATGAGCAGTTCTTC. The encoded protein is CASSLRGYNEQFF.

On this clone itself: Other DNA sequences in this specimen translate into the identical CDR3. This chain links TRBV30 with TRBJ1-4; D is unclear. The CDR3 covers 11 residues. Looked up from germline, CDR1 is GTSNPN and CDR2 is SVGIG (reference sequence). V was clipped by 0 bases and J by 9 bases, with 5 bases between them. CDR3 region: CAWSVLKKLFF. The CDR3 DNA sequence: TGTGCCTGGAGTGTACTTAAAAAACTGTTTTTT.

The CDR3 protein is CASSIGAGYAGYTF. For the CDR3, the DNA is TGTGCCAGTAGTATAGGCGCAGGGTATGCTGGCTACACCTTC. V usage is TRBV19 and J usage is TRBJ1-2; TRBD1 might be the D (5 bases). The CDR3 has 14 residues. Germline values: CDR1 LNHDA, CDR2 SQIVND (reference sequence). The V and J ends lost 1 base and 7 bases respectively, with 13 bases between them.

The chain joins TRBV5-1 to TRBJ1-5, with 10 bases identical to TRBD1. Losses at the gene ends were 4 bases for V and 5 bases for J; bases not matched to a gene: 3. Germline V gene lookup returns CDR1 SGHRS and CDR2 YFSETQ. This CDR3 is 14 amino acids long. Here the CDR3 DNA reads TGCGCCAGCAGCAGGACAGGGGGGGATCAGCCCCAGCATTTT. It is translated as CASSRTGGDQPQHF.

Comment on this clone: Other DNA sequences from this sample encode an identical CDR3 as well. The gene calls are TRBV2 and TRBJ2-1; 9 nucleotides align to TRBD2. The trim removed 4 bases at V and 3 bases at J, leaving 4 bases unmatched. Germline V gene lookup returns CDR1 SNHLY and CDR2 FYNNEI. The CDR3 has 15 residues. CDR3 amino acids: CASSGGTSSYNEQFF. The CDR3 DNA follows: TGTGCCAGCAGTGGGGGGACTAGCAGCTACAATGAGCAGTTCTTC.

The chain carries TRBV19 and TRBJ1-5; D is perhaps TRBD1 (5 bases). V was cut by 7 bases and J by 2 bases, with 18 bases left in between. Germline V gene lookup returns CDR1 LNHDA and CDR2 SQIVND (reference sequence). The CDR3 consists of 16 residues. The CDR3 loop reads CASTGDTGRRNQPQHF. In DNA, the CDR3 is TGTGCCAGTACCGGCGACACAGGAAGACGCAATCAGCCCCAGCATTTT.

CDR3 region: CASSFRQGVSEQYF. For the CDR3, the DNA is TGTGCCAGCAGTTTTCGGCAGGGGGTAAGCGAGCAGTACTTC. V and J are TRBV27 and TRBJ2-7; the match to TRBD1 covers 7 bases. The CDR3 totals 14 residues. Germline CDR1 and CDR2: MNHEY and SMNVEV (reference sequence). With 3 bases clipped from V and 6 bases from J, the junction kept 8 bases outside the gene matches.

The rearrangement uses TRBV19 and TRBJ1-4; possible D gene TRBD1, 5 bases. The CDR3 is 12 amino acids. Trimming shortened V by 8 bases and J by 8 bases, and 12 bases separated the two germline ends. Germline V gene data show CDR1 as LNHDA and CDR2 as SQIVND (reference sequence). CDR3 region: CASGGGKEKLFF. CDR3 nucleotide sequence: TGTGCCAGTGGGGGTGGAAAAGAAAAACTGTTTTTT.

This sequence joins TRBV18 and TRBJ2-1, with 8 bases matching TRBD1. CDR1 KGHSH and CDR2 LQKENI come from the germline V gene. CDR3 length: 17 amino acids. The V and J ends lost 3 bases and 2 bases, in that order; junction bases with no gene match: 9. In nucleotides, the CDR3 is TGTGCCAGCTCACCTGGCCTCCGGGACAGGCCCTACAATGAGCAGTTCTTC. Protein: CASSPGLRDRPYNEQFF.

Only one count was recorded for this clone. This CDR3 is CARKPGLAGENTDTQYF. CDR3 DNA: TGCGCCAGAAAACCGGGACTAGCGGGAGAAAACACAGATACGCAGTATTTT. The chain combines TRBV5-1 with TRBJ2-3, with 14 positions matching TRBD2. Germline CDR1 and CDR2: SGHRS and YFSETQ. V was pared by 8 bases and J by 2 bases, with 10 bases of the junction left unmatched. This CDR3 is built from 17 residues.

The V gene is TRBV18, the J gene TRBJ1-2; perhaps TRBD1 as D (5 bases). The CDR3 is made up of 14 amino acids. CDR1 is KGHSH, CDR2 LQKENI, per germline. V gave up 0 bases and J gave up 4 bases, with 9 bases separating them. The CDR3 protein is CASSPPGRLYGYTF. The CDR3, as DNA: TGTGCCAGCTCACCACCGGGACGCCTCTATGGCTACACCTTC.

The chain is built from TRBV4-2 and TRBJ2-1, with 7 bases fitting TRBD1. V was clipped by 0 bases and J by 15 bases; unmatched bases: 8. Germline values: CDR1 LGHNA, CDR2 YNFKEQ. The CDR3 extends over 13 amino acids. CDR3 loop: CASSQDYTGARFF. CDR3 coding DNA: TGTGCCAGCAGCCAAGACTACACAGGGGCCCGGTTCTTC.

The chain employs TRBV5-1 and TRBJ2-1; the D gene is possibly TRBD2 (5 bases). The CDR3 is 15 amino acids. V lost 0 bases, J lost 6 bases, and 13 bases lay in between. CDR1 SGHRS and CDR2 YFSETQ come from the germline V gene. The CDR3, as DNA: TGCGCCAGCAGCTTGGTAGTTGGAGGTCGCAATGAGCAGTTCTTC. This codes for CASSLVVGGRNEQFF. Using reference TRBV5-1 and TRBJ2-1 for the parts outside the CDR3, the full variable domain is KAGVTQTPRYLIKTRGQQVTLSCSPISGHRSVSWYQQTPGQGLQFLFEYFSETQRNKGNFPGRFSGRQFSNSRSEMNVSTLELGDSALYLCASSLVVGGRNEQFFGPGTRLTVL.

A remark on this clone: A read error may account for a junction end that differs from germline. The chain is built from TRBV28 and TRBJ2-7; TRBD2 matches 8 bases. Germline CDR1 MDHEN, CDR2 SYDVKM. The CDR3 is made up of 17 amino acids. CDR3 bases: TGTGCCAGCAGTTTATTTTTGGGGCGGGGGGTCTCCCACGAGCAGTACTTC. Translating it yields CASSLFLGRGVSHEQYF. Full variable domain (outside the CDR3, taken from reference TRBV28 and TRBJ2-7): DVKVTQSSRYLVKRTGEKVFLECVQDMDHENMFWYRQDPGLGLRLIYFSYDVKMKEKGDIPEGYSVSREKKERFSLILESASTNQTSMYLCASSLFLGRGVSHEQYFGPGTRLTVT.

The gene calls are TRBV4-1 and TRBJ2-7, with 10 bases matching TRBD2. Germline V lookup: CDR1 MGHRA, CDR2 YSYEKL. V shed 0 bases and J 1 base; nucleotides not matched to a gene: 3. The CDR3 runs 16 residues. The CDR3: CASSQDSSGGSYEQYF. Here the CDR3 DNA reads TGCGCCAGCAGCCAAGATTCTAGCGGGGGTTCCTACGAGCAGTACTTC.

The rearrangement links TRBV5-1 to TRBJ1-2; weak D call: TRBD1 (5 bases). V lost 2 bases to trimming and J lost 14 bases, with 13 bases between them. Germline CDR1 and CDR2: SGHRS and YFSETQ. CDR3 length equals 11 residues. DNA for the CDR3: TGCGCCAGCAGCTTAGGGACCGCCCAAACCTTC. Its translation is CASSLGTAQTF. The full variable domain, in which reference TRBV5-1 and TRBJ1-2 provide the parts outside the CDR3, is KAGVTQTPRYLIKTRGQQVTLSCSPISGHRSVSWYQQTPGQGLQFLFEYFSETQRNKGNFPGRFSGRQFSNSRSEMNVSTLELGDSALYLCASSLGTAQTFGSGTRLTVV.

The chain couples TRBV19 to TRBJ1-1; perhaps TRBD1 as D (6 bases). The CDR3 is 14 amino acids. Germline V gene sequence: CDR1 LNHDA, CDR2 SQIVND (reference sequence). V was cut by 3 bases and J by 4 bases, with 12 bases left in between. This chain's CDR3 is CASSIRGRGTEAFF. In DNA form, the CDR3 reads TGTGCCAGTAGTATTCGGGGGCGCGGCACTGAAGCTTTCTTT.

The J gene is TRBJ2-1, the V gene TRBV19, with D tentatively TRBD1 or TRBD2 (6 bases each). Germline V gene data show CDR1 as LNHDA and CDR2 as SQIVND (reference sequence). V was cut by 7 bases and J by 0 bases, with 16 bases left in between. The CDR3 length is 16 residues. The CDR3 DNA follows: TGTGCCAGTAAACTAGCAGGAGGGGGCTCCTACAATGAGCAGTTCTTC. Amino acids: CASKLAGGGSYNEQFF.

CDR3 coding DNA: TGTGCCAGCAGTGAAAGGACAGGGTTCTCTGGGGCCAACGTCCTGACTTTC. It is translated as CASSERTGFSGANVLTF. This chain joins TRBV2 and TRBJ2-6; 8 nucleotides agree with TRBD1. Germline CDR1 SNHLY, CDR2 FYNNEI. The CDR3 length is 17 residues. V lost 2 bases to trimming and J lost 0 bases; unmatched junction nucleotides: 3.